The T cell receptor beta chain described here comes from a study of T cell responses to AZD1222 COVID-19 vaccine. Study findings and constraints: Two AZD1222 doses significantly raised spike-specific TCR breadth and depth over controls.

The method was immunoSEQ multiplex PCR; TCRdb's version includes in-frame clones alone and lacks a portion of them. The table lists some 150,000 clones, 90% of them singletons. To note about this clone: Its antigen is unidentified.

CDR1 and CDR2 (germline): KGHSH, LQKENI. The germline V and J ends were trimmed by 6 bases and 4 bases, with 12 bases remaining between them. The CDR3 runs 13 residues. This specimen consisted of peripheral blood, obtained on day 0 of AZD1222 vaccination. The chain couples TRBV18 to TRBJ2-5; D is ambiguous. The sequence derives from an adult in good health. CDR3 coding DNA: TGTGCCAGCTCTCTGCATTCTCTAGAGACCCAGTACTTC. It specifies CASSLHSLETQYF.